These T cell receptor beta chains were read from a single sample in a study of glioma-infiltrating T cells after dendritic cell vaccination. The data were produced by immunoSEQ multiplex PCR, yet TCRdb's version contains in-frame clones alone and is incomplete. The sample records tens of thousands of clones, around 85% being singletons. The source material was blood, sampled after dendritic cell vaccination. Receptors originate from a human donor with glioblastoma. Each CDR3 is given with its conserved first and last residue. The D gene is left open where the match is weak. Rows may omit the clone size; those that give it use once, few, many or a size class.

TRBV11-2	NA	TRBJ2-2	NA	CASSPKAGNTGELFF	TGTGCCAGCAGCCCGAAGGCGGGGAACACCGGGGAGCTGTTTTTT
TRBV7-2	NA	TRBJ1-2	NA	CASSLVQGFEIDGYTF	TGTGCCAGCAGCTTAGTACAGGGTTTCGAGATTGATGGCTACACCTTC
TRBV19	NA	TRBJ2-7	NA	CASSIEGRGAYEQYF	TGTGCCAGTAGTATAGAGGGCAGGGGAGCCTACGAGCAGTACTTC
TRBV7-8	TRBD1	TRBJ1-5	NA	CASSGQQGARQPQHF	TGTGCCAGCAGCGGTCAACAGGGGGCTAGGCAGCCCCAGCATTTT
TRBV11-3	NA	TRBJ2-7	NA	CASSLGPPNTYEQYF	TGTGCCAGCAGCTTAGGTCCCCCGAACACCTACGAGCAGTACTTC
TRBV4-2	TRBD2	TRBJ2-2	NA	CASSQARGGGTGELFF	TGTGCCAGCAGCCAGGCACGGGGGGGCGGAACCGGGGAGCTGTTTTTT
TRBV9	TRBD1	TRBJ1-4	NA	CASSVTPGQGNEKLFF	TGTGCCAGCAGCGTAACTCCGGGACAGGGGAATGAAAAACTGTTTTTT
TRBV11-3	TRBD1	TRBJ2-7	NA	CASSSGTGDDEQYF	TGTGCCAGCAGCTCCGGGACAGGGGATGACGAGCAGTACTTC
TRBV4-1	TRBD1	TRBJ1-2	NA	CASTFSGTGNGYTF	TGCGCCAGCACCTTTTCCGGGACAGGGAATGGCTACACCTTC
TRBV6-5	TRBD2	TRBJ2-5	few	CASSYQGLAALETQYF	TGTGCCAGCAGTTACCAAGGACTAGCGGCTCTTGAGACCCAGTACTTC
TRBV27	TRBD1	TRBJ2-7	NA	CASSNRDRALYEQYF	TGTGCCAGCAGTAACCGGGACAGGGCCCTTTACGAGCAGTACTTC